This is a list of T cell receptor beta chains from one sample in a study of T cell responses to AZD1222 COVID-19 vaccine. Repertoires were generated with immunoSEQ multiplex PCR, while TCRdb's copy carries only in-frame clones and drops some. The sample holds 100,000 to 150,000 clones, approximately 84% seen once. The specimen was peripheral blood, collected on day 0 of AZD1222 vaccination. The receptors originated from an adult in good health. The CDR3 runs from the conserved cysteine through the conserved F or W. D genes are given only for firm matches. For some rows the clone size is stated as once, few or many, or as a class when expanded; others skip it.

j_call	d_call	v_call	clone_size	cdr3_nt	cdr3_aa
TRBJ2-7	TRBD1	TRBV5-5	-	TGTGCCAGCAGCTTGACGGACAGGGGGTCCTACGAGCAGTACTTC	CASSLTDRGSYEQYF
TRBJ2-1	TRBD2	TRBV7-2	-	TGTGCCATCCTAGCGGGGGGGCCGAACAATGAGCAGTTCTTC	CAILAGGPNNEQFF
TRBJ2-5	-	TRBV11-1	-	TGTGCCAGCAGCTTAATTAGTGAAGAGACCCAGTACTTC	CASSLISEETQYF
TRBJ2-7	TRBD2	TRBV11-3	-	TGTGCCAGCAGCTTTGGCGGGGGCTACGAGCAGTACTTC	CASSFGGGYEQYF
TRBJ1-6	-	TRBV28	-	TGTGCCAGCAGTGGGGGCCTCGGGTCACCCCTCCACTTT	CASSGGLGSPLHF
TRBJ1-2	TRBD1	TRBV4-1	-	TGCGCCAGCAGCCGACACACAGGGGGCATTAAATCCTTC	CASSRHTGGIKSF
TRBJ2-5	TRBD2	TRBV2	-	TGTGCCAGCAGTGATAGCGGGGGAGGCGAGACCCAGTACTTC	CASSDSGGGETQYF
TRBJ1-3	-	TRBV6-4	-	TGTGCCAGCAGTCCGGATGGAAACACCATATATTTT	CASSPDGNTIYF
TRBJ1-1	TRBD1	TRBV30	-	TGTGCCTGTACAAGAGACAGGGGAGGAGAAGCTTTCTTT	CACTRDRGGEAFF
TRBJ2-1	TRBD1	TRBV27	-	TGTGCCAGCGGGACAGGGAAGGATTTTGAGCAGTTCTTC	CASGTGKDFEQFF
TRBJ1-2	TRBD1	TRBV18	-	TGTGCCAGCTCACCACCGGATAACAGGGGACCTTCCTATGGCTACACCTTC	CASSPPDNRGPSYGYTF
TRBJ2-7	TRBD2	TRBV7-9	-	TGTGCCAGCAGCGAAGGACTAGCGGAAAACTCCTACGAGCAGTACTTC	CASSEGLAENSYEQYF
TRBJ1-1	-	TRBV29-1	-	TGCAGCGTTAAAGTGAGTGGCACTGAAGCTTTCTTT	CSVKVSGTEAFF
TRBJ1-2	-	TRBV7-2	-	TGTGCCAGCAGCTTGAAGACGAGGGGTGATGGCTACACCTTC	CASSLKTRGDGYTF
TRBJ2-7	TRBD1	TRBV15	-	TGTGCCACCAGCTGGGACAGGGGTGACGAGCAGTACTTC	CATSWDRGDEQYF
TRBJ2-7	TRBD2	TRBV18	-	TGTGCCAGCTCACCAAGCGGGGCGGGAGAGCAGTACTTC	CASSPSGAGEQYF
TRBJ1-4	-	TRBV28	-	TGTGCCAGCAGTTCCAACCCTCAACAGGGCCCTAATGAAAAACTGTTTTTT	CASSSNPQQGPNEKLFF
TRBJ1-5	TRBD1	TRBV5-1	-	TGCGCCAGCAGCTCTGGACAGGGAGGTCAGCCCCAGCATTTT	CASSSGQGGQPQHF
TRBJ1-1	-	TRBV20-1	-	TGCAGTGCTAGACCCACTGAAGCTTTCTTT	CSARPTEAFF
TRBJ2-1	TRBD2	TRBV7-9	-	TGTGCCAGCAGCTTAGCGGTGGTGACTAGCGTTCATGAGCAGTTCTTC	CASSLAVVTSVHEQFF
TRBJ1-1	-	TRBV29-1	once	TGCAGCGCGAAGAAGGGGGTAATGAACACTGAAGCTTTCTTT	CSAKKGVMNTEAFF
TRBJ1-4	-	TRBV9	-	TGTGCCAGCAGCCCAGACACAACAACTAATGAAAAACTGTTTTTT	CASSPDTTTNEKLFF
TRBJ1-6	-	TRBV5-6	-	TGTGCCAGCAGCTGGAACAGGGATTCACCCCTCCACTTT	CASSWNRDSPLHF
TRBJ2-1	TRBD2	TRBV11-3	-	TGTGCCAGCAGCTTAGGAAGCGGGGGGGCGGTCAATGAGCAGTTCTTC	CASSLGSGGAVNEQFF
TRBJ2-7	TRBD2	TRBV7-6	-	TGTGCCAGCAGCCACTTAGCTGGTCTAGCGGGGCGAGTCGGGCAGTACTTC	CASSHLAGLAGRVGQYF
TRBJ2-7	-	TRBV11-2	-	TGTGCCAGCAGCTTAGGAGTTGGCGACTACGAGCAGTACTTC	CASSLGVGDYEQYF
TRBJ2-7	-	TRBV7-8	-	TGTGCCAGCAGCTCAAGGGCGACACTGCTGTCCTACGAGCAGTACTTC	CASSSRATLLSYEQYF
TRBJ1-2	TRBD1	TRBV2	few	TGTGCCAGCAGTCAGGGGGGCGGGGGCTACACCTTC	CASSQGGGGYTF
TRBJ1-2	-	TRBV3-1/TRBV3-2	few	TGTGCCAGCAGCCAAGATCCGGGGATCTATGGCTACACCTTC	CASSQDPGIYGYTF